The 3 T cell receptor beta chains reported below all come from one sample, sequenced in a study of blood T cell repertoires in COVID-19. This table comes from immunoSEQ multiplex PCR, and its TCRdb copy is limited to in-frame clones, with some not included. Of hundreds of thousands of clones listed, around 85% are singletons. The source material was peripheral blood. Every receptor here comes from a woman aged 35 to 49 with active or convalescent COVID-19.

About this clone: The sample carries other DNA sequences with the same CDR3. This chain uses TRBV4-1 with TRBJ1-3; possible D gene TRBD1, 5 bases. This CDR3 spans 16 amino acids. Germline V gene sequence: CDR1 MGHRA, CDR2 YSYEKL. Trimming left V 1 base short and J 1 base short, with 11 bases between. CDR3 nucleotides: TGCGCCAGCAGCCAAGGTCCAGGGAGGTCTGGAAACACCATATATTTT. Protein: CASSQGPGRSGNTIYF.

The chain is built from TRBV6-5 and TRBJ1-2; tentatively, D is TRBD1 (5 bases). Germline CDR1 MNHEY, CDR2 SVGAGI. Deletions cut 7 bases from V and 6 bases from J, with 15 bases between. There are 13 residues in the CDR3. DNA of the CDR3: TGTGCCAGCAAGAAAGGACATTTCAATGGCTACACCTTC. Its translation is CASKKGHFNGYTF.

The chain carries TRBV7-4 and TRBJ2-1; the D is unclear. Germline lookup yields CDR1 SGHVT and CDR2 SQSDAQ. The CDR3 extends over 14 amino acids. The V gene lost 4 bases and the J gene lost 5 bases, with 12 bases spanning the gap. The CDR3: CASSSSWPHNEQFF. As DNA, the CDR3 is TGTGCCAGCAGCTCCTCGTGGCCCCACAATGAGCAGTTCTTC. Complete variable domain (other parts from reference TRBV7-4 and TRBJ2-1): GAGVSQSPRYKVAKRGRDVALRCDSISGHVTLYWYRQTLGQGSEVLTYSQSDAQRDKSGRPSGRFSAERPERSVSTLKIQRTEQGDSAVYLCASSSSWPHNEQFFGPGTRLTVL.